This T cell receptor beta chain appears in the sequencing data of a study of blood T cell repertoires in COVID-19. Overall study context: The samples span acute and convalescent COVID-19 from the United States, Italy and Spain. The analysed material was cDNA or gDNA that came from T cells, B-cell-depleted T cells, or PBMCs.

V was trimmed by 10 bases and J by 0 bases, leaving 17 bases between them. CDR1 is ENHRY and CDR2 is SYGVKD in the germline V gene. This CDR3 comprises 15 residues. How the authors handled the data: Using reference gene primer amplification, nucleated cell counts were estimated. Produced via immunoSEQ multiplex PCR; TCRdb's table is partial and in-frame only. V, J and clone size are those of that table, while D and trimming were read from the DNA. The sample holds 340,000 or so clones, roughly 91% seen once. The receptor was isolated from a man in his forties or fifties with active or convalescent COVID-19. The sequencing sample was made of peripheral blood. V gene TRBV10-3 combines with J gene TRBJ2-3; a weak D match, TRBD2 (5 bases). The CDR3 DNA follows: TGTGCCAGCGCACCAGCGGATACTAGCACAGATACGCAGTATTTT. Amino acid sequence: CASAPADTSTDTQYF.